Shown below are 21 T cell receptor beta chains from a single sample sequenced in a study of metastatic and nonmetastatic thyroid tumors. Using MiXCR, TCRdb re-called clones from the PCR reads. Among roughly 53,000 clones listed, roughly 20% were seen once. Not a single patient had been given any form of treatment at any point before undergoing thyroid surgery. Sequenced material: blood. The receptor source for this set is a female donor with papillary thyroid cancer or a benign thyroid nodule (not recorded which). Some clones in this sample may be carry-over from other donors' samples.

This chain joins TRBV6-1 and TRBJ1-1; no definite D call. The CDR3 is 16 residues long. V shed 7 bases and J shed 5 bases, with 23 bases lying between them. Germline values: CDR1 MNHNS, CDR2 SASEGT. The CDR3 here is CASTLLYPTAGTEAFF. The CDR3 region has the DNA TGTGCCAGCACACTTTTATACCCGACGGCCGGAACTGAAGCTTTCTTT.

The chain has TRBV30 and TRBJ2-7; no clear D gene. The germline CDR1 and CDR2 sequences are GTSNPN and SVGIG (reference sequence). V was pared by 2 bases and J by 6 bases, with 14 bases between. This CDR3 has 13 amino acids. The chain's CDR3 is CAWSRTATAEQYF. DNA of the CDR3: TGTGCCTGGAGTCGTACCGCGACCGCCGAGCAGTACTTC.

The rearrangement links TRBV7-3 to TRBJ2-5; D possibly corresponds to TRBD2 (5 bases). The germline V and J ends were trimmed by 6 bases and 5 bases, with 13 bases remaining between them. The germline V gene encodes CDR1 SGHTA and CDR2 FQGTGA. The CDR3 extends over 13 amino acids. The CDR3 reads CASRTTTFETQYF. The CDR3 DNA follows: TGTGCCAGCAGGACGACTACCTTTGAGACCCAGTACTTC. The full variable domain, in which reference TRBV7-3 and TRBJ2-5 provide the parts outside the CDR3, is GAGVSQTPSNKVTEKGKYVELRCDPISGHTALYWYRQSLGQGPEFLIYFQGTGAADDSGLPNDRFFAVRPEGSVSTLKIQRTERGDSAVYLCASRTTTFETQYFGPGTRLLVL.

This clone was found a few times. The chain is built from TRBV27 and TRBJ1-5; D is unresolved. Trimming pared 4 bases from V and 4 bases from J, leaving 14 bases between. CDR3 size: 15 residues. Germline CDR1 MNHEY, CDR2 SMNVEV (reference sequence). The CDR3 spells CASSSSGTLNQPQHF. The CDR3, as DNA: TGTGCCAGCAGTTCCTCCGGTACATTAAATCAGCCCCAGCATTTT.

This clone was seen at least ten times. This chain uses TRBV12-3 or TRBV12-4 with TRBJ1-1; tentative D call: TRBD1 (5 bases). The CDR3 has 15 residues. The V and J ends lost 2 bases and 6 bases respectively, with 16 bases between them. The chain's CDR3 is CASSLPRPTEAEAFF. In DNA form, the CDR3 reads TGTGCCAGCAGTTTACCTCGGCCGACAGAGGCTGAAGCTTTCTTT.

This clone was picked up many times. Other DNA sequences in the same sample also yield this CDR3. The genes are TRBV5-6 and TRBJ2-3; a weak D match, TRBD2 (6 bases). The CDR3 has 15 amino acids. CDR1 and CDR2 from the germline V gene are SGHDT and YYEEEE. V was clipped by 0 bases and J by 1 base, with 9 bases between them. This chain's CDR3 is CASSLGGVGTDTQYF. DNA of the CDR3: TGTGCCAGCAGCTTGGGGGGGGTGGGCACAGATACGCAGTATTTT.

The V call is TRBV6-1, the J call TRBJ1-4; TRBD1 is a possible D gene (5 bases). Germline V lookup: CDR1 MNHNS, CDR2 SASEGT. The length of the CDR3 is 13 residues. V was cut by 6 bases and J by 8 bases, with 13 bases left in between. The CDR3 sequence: CASRRGVGEKLFF. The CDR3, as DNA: TGTGCCAGCAGACGAGGGGTCGGGGAAAAACTGTTTTTT.

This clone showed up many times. The CDR3 sequence: CASSLTSGTYEQYF. CDR3 nucleotide sequence: TGCGCCAGCAGCTTGACTAGCGGAACCTACGAGCAGTACTTC. The genes are TRBV5-1 and TRBJ2-7; 8 nucleotides match TRBD2. The CDR3 has 14 residues. Trimming removed 1 base from V and 2 bases from J; junction bases left unmatched: 2. Germline values: CDR1 SGHRS, CDR2 YFSETQ.

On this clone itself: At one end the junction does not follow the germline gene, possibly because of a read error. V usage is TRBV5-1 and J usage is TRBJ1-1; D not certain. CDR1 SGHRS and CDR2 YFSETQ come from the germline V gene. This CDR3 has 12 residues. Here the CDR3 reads CARSWVVTEAFF. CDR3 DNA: TGCGCCCGCAGCTGGGTGGTGACTGAAGCTTTCTTT.

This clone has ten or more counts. The CDR3, as DNA: TGTGCTAGTGGTCTGACTAGCGGGAGGAGGGGGGATGAGCAGTTCTTC. This encodes CASGLTSGRRGDEQFF. The gene calls are TRBV12-5 and TRBJ2-1; 13 bases are a match to TRBD2. CDR1 and CDR2 (germline): LGHNT, FRNRAP. CDR3 length: 16 amino acids. V lost 5 bases, J lost 8 bases, and 9 bases stayed unmatched.

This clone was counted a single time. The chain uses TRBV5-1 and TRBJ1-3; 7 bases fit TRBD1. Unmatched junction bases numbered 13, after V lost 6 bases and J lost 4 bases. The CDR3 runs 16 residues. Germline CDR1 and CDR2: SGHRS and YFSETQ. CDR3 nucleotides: TGCGCCAGCATCGATGCAAGACAGGGAGTCGGAAACACCATATATTTT. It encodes CASIDARQGVGNTIYF.

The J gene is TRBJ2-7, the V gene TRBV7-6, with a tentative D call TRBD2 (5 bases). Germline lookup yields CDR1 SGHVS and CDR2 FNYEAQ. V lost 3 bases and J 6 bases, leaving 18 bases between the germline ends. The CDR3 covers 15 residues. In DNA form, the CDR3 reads TGTGCCAGCAGCTTTGGCCTAAGCGGTGATCCCGAGCAGTACTTC. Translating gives CASSFGLSGDPEQYF.

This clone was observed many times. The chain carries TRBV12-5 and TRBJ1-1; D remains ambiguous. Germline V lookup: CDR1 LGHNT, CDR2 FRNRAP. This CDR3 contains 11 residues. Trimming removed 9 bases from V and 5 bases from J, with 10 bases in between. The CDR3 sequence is CASSVGTEAFF. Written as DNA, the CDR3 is TGTGCTAGCTCGGTGGGGACTGAAGCTTTCTTT.

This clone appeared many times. CDR3 in amino acids: CASSKYSYEQYF. CDR3 DNA sequence: TGTGCCAGCAGCAAATATTCCTACGAGCAGTACTTC. V and J are TRBV9 and TRBJ2-7; D is unresolved. CDR3 size: 12 residues. V lost 4 bases and J 1 base, leaving 6 bases between the germline ends. Looked up from germline, CDR1 is SGDLS and CDR2 is YYNGEE.

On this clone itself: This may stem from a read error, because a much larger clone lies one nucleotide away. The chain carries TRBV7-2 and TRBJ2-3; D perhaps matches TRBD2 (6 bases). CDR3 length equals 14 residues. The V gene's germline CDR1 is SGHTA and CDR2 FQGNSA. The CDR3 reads CAGSSTRFLDTQYF. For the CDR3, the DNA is TGTGCCGGCAGCTCGACTAGATTCTTAGATACGCAGTATTTT.

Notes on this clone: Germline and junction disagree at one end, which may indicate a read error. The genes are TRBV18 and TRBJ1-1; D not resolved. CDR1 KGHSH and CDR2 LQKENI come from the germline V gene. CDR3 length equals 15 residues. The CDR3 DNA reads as TGTGTCAGCTCACCACGACCAGGTCCGGACACTGAAGCTTTCTTT. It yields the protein CVSSPRPGPDTEAFF.

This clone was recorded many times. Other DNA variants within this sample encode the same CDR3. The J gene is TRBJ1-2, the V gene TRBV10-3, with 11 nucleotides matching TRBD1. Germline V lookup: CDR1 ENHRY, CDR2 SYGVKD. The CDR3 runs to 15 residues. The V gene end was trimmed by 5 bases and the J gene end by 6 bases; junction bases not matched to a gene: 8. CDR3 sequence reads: CAISTGQGAPDGYTF. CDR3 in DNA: TGTGCCATCAGTACCGGACAGGGGGCGCCCGATGGCTACACCTTC.

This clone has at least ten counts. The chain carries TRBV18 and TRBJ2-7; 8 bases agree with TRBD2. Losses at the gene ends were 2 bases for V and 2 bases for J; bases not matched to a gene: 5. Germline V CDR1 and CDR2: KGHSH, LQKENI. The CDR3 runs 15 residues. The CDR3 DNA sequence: TGTGCCAGCTCACCAGGGGCGGGAGGACCCTACGAGCAGTACTTC. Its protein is CASSPGAGGPYEQYF.

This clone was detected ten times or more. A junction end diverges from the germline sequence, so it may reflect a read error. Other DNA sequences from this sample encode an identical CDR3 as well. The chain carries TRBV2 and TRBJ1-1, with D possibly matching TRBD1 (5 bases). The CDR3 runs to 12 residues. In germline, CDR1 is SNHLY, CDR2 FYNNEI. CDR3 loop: CASSGSDTEAFF. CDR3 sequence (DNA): TGTGCCAGCAGTGGCTCGGACACTGAGGCTTTCTTT.

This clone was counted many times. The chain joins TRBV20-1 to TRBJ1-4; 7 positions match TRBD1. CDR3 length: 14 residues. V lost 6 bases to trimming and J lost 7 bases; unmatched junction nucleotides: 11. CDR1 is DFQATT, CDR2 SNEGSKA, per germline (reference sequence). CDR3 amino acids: CSAPDRVGREKLFF. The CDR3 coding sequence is TGCAGTGCACCCGACAGGGTAGGACGTGAAAAACTGTTTTTT.

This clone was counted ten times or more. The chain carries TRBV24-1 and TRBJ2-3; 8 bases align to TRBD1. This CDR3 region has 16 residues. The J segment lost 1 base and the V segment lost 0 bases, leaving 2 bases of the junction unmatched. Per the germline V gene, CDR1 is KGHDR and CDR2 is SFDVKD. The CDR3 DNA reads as TGTGCCACCAGTGATTTGCAGGGACAGGGCACAGATACGCAGTATTTT. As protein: CATSDLQGQGTDTQYF.